This T cell receptor (beta chain) was sequenced during a study of cytomegalovirus exposure and HLA in healthy donors. Looking at the study overall: Of roughly 400 genotyped donors, about 80% grouped in the Caucasian-associated ancestry cluster. Study conclusions and caveats: The authors assumed roughly uniform sequencing depth across donors for presence/absence analyses.

The CDR3 has 14 amino acids. Looked up from germline, CDR1 is MNHNY and CDR2 is SVGAGI (reference sequence). J gave up 4 bases and V 6 bases, and 3 bases lay outside the gene matches. Remarks on this clone: Its antigen is currently unknown.

In the PCR, 60 Vbeta and 13 Jbeta primers were used. Original analysis: There were around 80 million unique TCR beta chains by a later count, and approximately 12 million of them were shared. Method: immunoSEQ multiplex PCR; TCRdb's copy keeps in-frame clones and lacks some. The D gene and trimming were derived from the DNA, and the V and J assignments and clone size from that table. The table has 60,000 to 100,000 clones, about four fifths seen once; the top ten hold 5.5%. The rearrangement links TRBV6-6 to TRBJ2-3; 11 nucleotides align to TRBD1. Input material: PBMCs. The source is a male donor in good health and CMV-seropositive. CDR3 protein: CASSGQGASDTQYF. The CDR3, as DNA: TGTGCCAGCAGCGGACAGGGGGCGTCAGATACGCAGTATTTT.